Included here is one TCR beta chain sequence, with context. Its cognate antigen is unknown. Treatment indicated: roughly nine-day PBMC culture with coronavirus spike peptide pools or control peptides (ViraFEST assay). This sample is drawn from a study of vaccination and CD4 T cells after COVID-19. Study-level findings and limits: Median SARS-CoV-2-reactive clonotype numbers rose nonsignificantly, about 21 to 38.

In germline, CDR1 is MRHNA, CDR2 SNTAGT. The V end lost 2 bases, the J end lost 3 bases, and 7 bases lay between the germline ends. The CDR3 contains 14 residues. Cultured CD4+ T cell DNA underwent sequencing with the Oncomine TCR Beta short-read assay. TCRdb re-called the PCR reads with MiXCR, one entry per CDR3 protein. The table has about 10,000 distinct CDR3 sequences, 48% seen once. The sample consisted of CD4+ T cells from blood, cultured in vitro. The chain is built from TRBV6-4 and TRBJ2-2; no reliable D call. This sequence originates from a human donor who had recovered from COVID-19. The CDR3 nucleotides are TGTGCCAGCAGTGACGTAGGAGACACCGGGGAGCTGTTTTTT. Encoded protein: CASSDVGDTGELFF.